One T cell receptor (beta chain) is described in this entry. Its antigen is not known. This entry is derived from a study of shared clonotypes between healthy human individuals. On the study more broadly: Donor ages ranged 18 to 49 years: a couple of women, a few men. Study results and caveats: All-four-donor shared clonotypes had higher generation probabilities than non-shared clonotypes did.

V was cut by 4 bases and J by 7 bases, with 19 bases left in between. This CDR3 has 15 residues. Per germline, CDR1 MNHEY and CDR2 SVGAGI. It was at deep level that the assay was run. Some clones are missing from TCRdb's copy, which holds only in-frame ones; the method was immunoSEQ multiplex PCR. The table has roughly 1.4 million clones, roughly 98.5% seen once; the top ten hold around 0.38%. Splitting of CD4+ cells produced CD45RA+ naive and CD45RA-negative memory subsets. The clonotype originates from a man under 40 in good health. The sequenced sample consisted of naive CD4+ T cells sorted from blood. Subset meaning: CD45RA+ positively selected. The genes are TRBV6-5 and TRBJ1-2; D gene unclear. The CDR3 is CASSSPGEAFGGYTF. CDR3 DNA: TGTGCCAGCAGTTCACCTGGAGAAGCCTTCGGTGGCTACACCTTC.